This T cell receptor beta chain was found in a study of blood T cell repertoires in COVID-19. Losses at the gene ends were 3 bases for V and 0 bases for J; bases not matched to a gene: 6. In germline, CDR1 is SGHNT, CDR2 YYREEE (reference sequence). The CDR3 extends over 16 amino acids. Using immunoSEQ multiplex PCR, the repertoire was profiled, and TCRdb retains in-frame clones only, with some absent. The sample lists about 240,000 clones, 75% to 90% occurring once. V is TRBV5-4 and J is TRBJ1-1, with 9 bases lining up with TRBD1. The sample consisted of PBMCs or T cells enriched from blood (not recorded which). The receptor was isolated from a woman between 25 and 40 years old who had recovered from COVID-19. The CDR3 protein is CASSSLTGGLNTEAFF. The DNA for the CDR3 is TGTGCCAGCAGCTCCCTTACAGGGGGCTTGAACACTGAAGCTTTCTTT.